Presented here are 26 T cell receptor beta chains from one specimen sequenced in a study of T cell responses to AZD1222 COVID-19 vaccine. The protocol was immunoSEQ multiplex PCR, while the TCRdb copy is restricted to in-frame clones and leaves out a portion. The sample consists of about 94,000 clones, about 85% of them appearing once. This sample comprised peripheral blood, obtained 28 days after the second AZD1222 dose. These receptor sequences come from an adult who received the AZD1222 COVID-19 vaccine.

The V and J genes are TRBV6-1 and TRBJ1-1; D is undetermined. Germline V gene data show CDR1 as MNHNS and CDR2 as SASEGT. This CDR3 is built from 13 residues. V dropped 3 bases and J dropped 0 bases, with 5 bases sitting between them. The CDR3 nucleotides read TGTGCCAGCAGTGAGTGGGTGAACACTGAAGCTTTCTTT. Encoded protein: CASSEWVNTEAFF.

This chain links TRBV19 with TRBJ1-1, with TRBD1 matching 9 bases. The CDR3 is 15 amino acids. Germline CDR1 is LNHDA and CDR2 is SQIVND (reference sequence). V dropped 3 bases and J dropped 0; count of bases not matched to a gene: 2. CDR3 region: CASSIDRGMNTEAFF. As DNA, the CDR3 is TGTGCCAGTAGTATCGACAGGGGGATGAACACTGAAGCTTTCTTT.

The chain combines TRBV9 with TRBJ1-5; no clear D. Germline CDR1 reads SGDLS; CDR2 reads YYNGEE. Trimming took off 0 bases at V and 5 bases at J, with 12 bases between the two ends. The CDR3 totals 15 residues. The CDR3 region has the DNA TGTGCCAGCAGCGTAGGGGGAGGAGAGGATCAGCCCCAGCATTTT. It codes for CASSVGGGEDQPQHF.

This rearrangement joins TRBV6-5 to TRBJ1-1, with D maybe TRBD1 (5 bases). In germline, CDR1 is MNHEY, CDR2 SVGAGI. Between the trimmed V and J ends, which lost 5 bases and 1 base, there was a span of 11 bases. This CDR3 has 14 residues. The CDR3 is CASSPTGGNTEAFF. Here the CDR3 DNA reads TGTGCCAGCAGTCCGACGGGGGGGAACACTGAAGCTTTCTTT.

The chain employs TRBV5-6 and TRBJ1-5, with D possibly matching TRBD1 (5 bases). The germline V gene has CDR1 SGHDT and CDR2 YYEEEE. Trimming removed 2 bases at V and 11 bases at J, with 17 bases between. The CDR3 has 14 residues. CDR3 in DNA: TGTGCCAGCAGCTTTCTTCGCAGGGTGGAGTCCCAGCATTTT. The encoded protein is CASSFLRRVESQHF.

The chain carries TRBV3-1 (or the pseudogene TRBV3-2) and TRBJ1-6; D unclear. The CDR3 has 13 amino acids. Between the trimmed V and J ends, which lost 1 base and 5 bases, there was a span of 3 bases. Per the germline V gene, CDR1 is LGHDT and CDR2 is YNNKEL (reference sequence). The CDR3 loop is CASSQVDNSPLHF. In DNA form, the CDR3 reads TGTGCCAGCAGCCAAGTCGATAATTCACCCCTCCACTTT.

Here the CDR3 DNA reads TGTGCCAGCAGCTTGCCCCCTCGACTAGCGGGAAGGCGCAATGAGCAGTTCTTC. Residues: CASSLPPRLAGRRNEQFF. The rearrangement joins TRBV7-9 to TRBJ2-1; 11 bases line up with TRBD2. V was clipped by 3 bases and J by 6 bases; unmatched bases: 13. CDR1 and CDR2 (germline): SEHNR, FQNEAQ (reference sequence). This CDR3 spans 18 amino acids.

Points on this clone: The junction does not match germline at one end; this may be a read error. The J gene is TRBJ1-4, the V gene TRBV11-2; D is possibly TRBD1 (6 bases). The CDR3 loop spans 15 amino acids. Germline V gene lookup returns CDR1 SGHAT and CDR2 FQNNGV. The CDR3 DNA is TGTGCCAACAGCTTAGGGACTCCCAGGGGTGAAAAACTGTTTTTT. Amino acids: CANSLGTPRGEKLFF.

This sequence joins TRBV4-3 and TRBJ2-7; 9 bases are a match to TRBD1. CDR1 LGHNA and CDR2 YSLEER come from the germline V gene. V was pared by 1 base and J by 4 bases, with 8 bases of the junction left unmatched. The CDR3 contains 16 residues. The CDR3 region is CASSQGVTGGAYEQYF. Written as DNA, the CDR3 is TGCGCCAGCAGCCAAGGTGTCACAGGGGGCGCGTACGAGCAGTACTTC.

This rearrangement joins TRBV5-1 to TRBJ2-5, with 7 nucleotides matching TRBD1. The germline CDR1 and CDR2 sequences are SGHRS and YFSETQ. Trimming removed 2 bases from V and 3 bases from J; junction bases left unmatched: 4. The CDR3 covers 14 residues. The DNA for the CDR3 is TGCGCCAGCAGCTTACAGGGGAGAGAAGAGACCCAGTACTTC. Translated: CASSLQGREETQYF.

The rearrangement uses TRBV11-2 and TRBJ2-1; 9 bases match TRBD2. Germline CDR1 and CDR2: SGHAT and FQNNGV. Germline trimming cut 2 bases from V and 4 bases from J; bases unmatched to any gene: 6. The CDR3 covers 16 residues. In DNA form, the CDR3 reads TGTGCCAGCAGCTTATCCAGCGGGGGGTCATACAATGAGCAGTTCTTC. This codes for CASSLSSGGSYNEQFF.

With respect to this clone: One junction end does not reproduce the germline sequence, and a read error may be involved. The rearrangement links TRBV7-7 to TRBJ2-5; TRBD1 agrees at 9 bases. CDR3 length: 15 residues. From germline, CDR1 is SSHAT and CDR2 FNYEAQ (reference sequence). The CDR3 here is CASSLVGTGLETQYF. In DNA, the CDR3 is TGTGCTAGCAGCTTAGTTGGGACAGGGTTGGAGACCCAGTACTTC.

The chain is built from TRBV5-4 and TRBJ2-7; no definite D call. CDR3 length: 12 amino acids. The V end lost 4 bases, the J end lost 0 bases, and 5 bases lay between the germline ends. Looked up from germline, CDR1 is SGHNT and CDR2 is YYREEE (reference sequence). CDR3 region: CASSPDSYEQYF. The CDR3 DNA follows: TGTGCCAGCAGCCCCGACTCCTACGAGCAGTACTTC.

The chain combines TRBV7-8 with TRBJ1-1, with unresolved D. CDR1 SGHVS and CDR2 FQNEAQ come from the germline V gene. The CDR3 contains 14 residues. Between the trimmed V and J ends, which lost 1 base and 13 bases, there was a span of 19 bases. CDR3 sequence (DNA): TGTGCCAGCAGCTTAGGTCGTGAGTGGGTAAGGGATTTCTTT. It is translated as CASSLGREWVRDFF. The full variable domain, completed using reference TRBV7-8 and TRBJ1-1, is GAGVSQSPRYKVAKRGQDVALRCDPISGHVSLFWYQQALGQGPEFLTYFQNEAQLDKSGLPSDRFFAERPEGSVSTLKIQRTQQEDSAVYLCASSLGREWVRDFFGQGTRLTVV.

The chain uses TRBV7-2 and TRBJ2-4, with D hard to call. The V end was cut by 5 bases, the J end by 8 bases, with 22 bases between. This CDR3 is 16 amino acids long. Germline V gives CDR1 SGHTA, CDR2 FQGNSA. The CDR3 bases are TGTGCCAGCAGCCCCGACTGGGTAACCAAGTGGGACATTCAGTACTTC. Encoded protein: CASSPDWVTKWDIQYF.

The V and J genes are TRBV28 and TRBJ2-6; 9 bases agree with TRBD2. Losses at the gene ends were 6 bases for V and 6 bases for J; bases not matched to a gene: 12. CDR1 is MDHEN, CDR2 SYDVKM, per germline. The CDR3 sequence is 17 residues long. The CDR3 sequence is CASRGAGGLREANVLTF. In nucleotides, the CDR3 is TGTGCCAGCAGAGGGGCGGGAGGGCTTAGGGAGGCCAACGTCCTGACTTTC.

The rearrangement joins TRBV5-1 to TRBJ1-1; 12 bases match TRBD1. After removal of 5 bases from V and 1 base from J, the junction contained 9 bases not matched to a gene. From germline, CDR1 is SGHRS and CDR2 YFSETQ. The CDR3 has 17 residues. The CDR3 is CASRLQPGQGANTEAFF. The CDR3 DNA reads TGCGCCAGCAGACTACAACCGGGACAGGGGGCGAACACTGAAGCTTTCTTT. The whole variable domain, filled in from reference TRBV5-1 and TRBJ1-1, reads KAGVTQTPRYLIKTRGQQVTLSCSPISGHRSVSWYQQTPGQGLQFLFEYFSETQRNKGNFPGRFSGRQFSNSRSEMNVSTLELGDSALYLCASRLQPGQGANTEAFFGQGTRLTVV.

This chain links TRBV27 with TRBJ2-4; D is unclear. The CDR3 runs to 16 residues. With 0 bases removed from V and 3 bases from J, the gap between germline ends came to 12 bases. Germline CDR1 MNHEY, CDR2 SMNVEV (reference sequence). DNA of the CDR3: TGTGCCAGCAGTTTATCGATTACGGAGTTCAAAAACATTCAGTACTTC. As protein: CASSLSITEFKNIQYF.

The CDR3 sequence is CSASAHHIYGYTF. The CDR3 DNA follows: TGCAGTGCTAGTGCTCATCATATCTATGGCTACACCTTC. The gene calls are TRBV20-1 and TRBJ1-2; D is undetermined. The CDR3 consists of 13 residues. Trimming took 3 bases from V and 4 from J, leaving 12 bases between them. Germline CDR1 and CDR2: DFQATT and SNEGSKA (reference sequence).

This rearrangement joins TRBV4-1 to TRBJ1-3; D not certain. V was cut by 7 bases and J by 8 bases, with 15 bases left in between. This CDR3 has 13 amino acids. Germline V CDR1 and CDR2: MGHRA, YSYEKL. CDR3 in amino acids: CASTPGFGDTIYF. DNA for the CDR3: TGCGCCAGCACCCCGGGCTTCGGCGACACCATATATTTT.

The gene calls are TRBV15 and TRBJ2-3; D not resolved. Trimming took off 1 base at V and 1 base at J, with 3 bases between the two ends. The CDR3 has 13 amino acids. Germline V CDR1 and CDR2: LNHNV, YYDKDF (reference sequence). CDR3 DNA sequence: TGTGCCACCAGCAGAGGGGGCACAGATACGCAGTATTTT. Amino acids: CATSRGGTDTQYF.

J is TRBJ2-1 and V is TRBV29-1; no firm D call. Trimming shortened V by 4 bases and J by 0 bases, and 13 bases separated the two germline ends. Germline-derived CDR1 and CDR2 are SQVTM and ANQGSEA. The CDR3 spans 15 residues. The CDR3 region has the DNA TGCAGCGTTGGAGGAGCGACAAGCTCCTACAATGAGCAGTTCTTC. Translating gives CSVGGATSSYNEQFF.

This clone was recorded once. The chain recombines TRBV4-2 with TRBJ1-1; D is perhaps TRBD1 (6 bases). The CDR3 runs 12 residues. V was pared by 4 bases and J by 8 bases, with 11 bases between. Germline-derived CDR1 and CDR2 are LGHNA and YNFKEQ. CDR3 sequence: CASSPTGQEAFF. DNA for the CDR3: TGTGCCAGCAGCCCTACCGGACAGGAAGCTTTCTTT.

CDR3 nucleotides: TGTGCCAGTTTGACAGGGGGCCACAACACTGAAGCTTTCTTT. This gives the protein CASLTGGHNTEAFF. The chain has TRBV19 and TRBJ1-1; TRBD1 matches 10 bases. The CDR3 extends over 14 amino acids. Germline trimming cut 8 bases from V and 2 bases from J; bases unmatched to any gene: 5. CDR1 and CDR2 from the germline V gene are LNHDA and SQIVND (reference sequence).

The chain links TRBV24-1 to TRBJ2-5; TRBD2 matches at 11 bases. From germline, CDR1 is KGHDR and CDR2 SFDVKD. The ends lost 4 bases at V and 2 bases at J; junction bases unmatched: 11. This CDR3 comprises 18 residues. In nucleotides, the CDR3 is TGTGCCACCAGTGAATTGCCAGGGGCTAGCGGGAGGCAAGAGACCCAGTACTTC. Protein product: CATSELPGASGRQETQYF.

The chain has TRBV5-1 and TRBJ2-7; TRBD1 matches at 8 bases. V lost 4 bases to trimming and J lost 5 bases; unmatched junction nucleotides: 8. Germline CDR1 and CDR2: SGHRS and YFSETQ. CDR3 length: 14 amino acids. The CDR3 spells CASSTGQGEHEQYF. CDR3 in DNA: TGCGCCAGCAGCACCGGACAGGGTGAACACGAGCAGTACTTC.